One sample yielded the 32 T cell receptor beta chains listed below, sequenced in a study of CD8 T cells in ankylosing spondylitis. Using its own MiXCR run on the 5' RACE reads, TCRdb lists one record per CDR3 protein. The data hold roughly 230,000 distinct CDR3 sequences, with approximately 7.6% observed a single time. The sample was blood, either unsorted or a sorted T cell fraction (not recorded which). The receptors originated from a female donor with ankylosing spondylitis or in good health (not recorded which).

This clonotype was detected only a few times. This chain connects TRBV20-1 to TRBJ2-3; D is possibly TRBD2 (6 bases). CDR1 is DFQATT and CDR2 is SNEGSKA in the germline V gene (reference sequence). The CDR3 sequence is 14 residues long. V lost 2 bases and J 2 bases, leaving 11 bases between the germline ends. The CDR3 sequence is CSARWRGPTDTQYF. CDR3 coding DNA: TGCAGTGCTAGATGGCGGGGTCCCACAGATACGCAGTATTTT.

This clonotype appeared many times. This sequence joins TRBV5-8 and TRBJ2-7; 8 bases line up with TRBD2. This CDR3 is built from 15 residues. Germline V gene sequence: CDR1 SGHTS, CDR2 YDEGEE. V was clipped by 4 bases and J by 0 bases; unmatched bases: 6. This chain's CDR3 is CASSQDSGGSYEQYF. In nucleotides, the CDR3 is TGTGCCAGCAGCCAGGACAGCGGGGGCTCCTACGAGCAGTACTTC.

CDR3 loop: CATSQGSYREVYNEQFF. The CDR3 DNA reads TGTGCCACCTCCCAAGGTAGTTACAGGGAGGTTTACAATGAGCAGTTCTTC. The V gene is TRBV3-1, the J gene TRBJ2-1, with D perhaps given as TRBD1 or TRBD2 (6 bases each). Trimming shortened V by 10 bases and J by 4 bases, and 26 bases separated the two germline ends. CDR1 is LGHDT, CDR2 YNNKEL, per germline (reference sequence). This CDR3 region has 17 residues.

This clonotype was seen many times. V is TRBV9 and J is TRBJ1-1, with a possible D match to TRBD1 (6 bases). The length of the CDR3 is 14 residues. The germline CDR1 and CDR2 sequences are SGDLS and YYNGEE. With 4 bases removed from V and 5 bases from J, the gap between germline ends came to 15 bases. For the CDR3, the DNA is TGTGCCAGCAGCCAAGGGGGAGGGGAAACTGAAGCTTTCTTT. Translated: CASSQGGGETEAFF. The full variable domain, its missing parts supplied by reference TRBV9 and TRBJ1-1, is DSGVTQTPKHLITATGQRVTLRCSPRSGDLSVYWYQQSLDQGLQFLIQYYNGEERAKGNILERFSAQQFPDLHSELNLSSLELGDSALYFCASSQGGGETEAFFGQGTRLTVV.

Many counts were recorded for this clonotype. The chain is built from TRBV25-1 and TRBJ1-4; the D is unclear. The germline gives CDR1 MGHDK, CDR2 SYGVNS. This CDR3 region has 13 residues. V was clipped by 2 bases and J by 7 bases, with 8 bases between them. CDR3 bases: TGTGCCAGCAGTGAACTGAGAGGTGAAAAACTGTTTTTT. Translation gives CASSELRGEKLFF.

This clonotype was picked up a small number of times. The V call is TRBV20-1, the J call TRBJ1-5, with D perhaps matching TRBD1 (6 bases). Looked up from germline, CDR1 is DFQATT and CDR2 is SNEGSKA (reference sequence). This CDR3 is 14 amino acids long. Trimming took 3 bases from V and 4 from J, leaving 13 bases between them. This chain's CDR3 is CSASPTGLNQPQHF. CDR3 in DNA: TGCAGTGCTAGCCCGACAGGTTTGAATCAGCCCCAGCATTTT.

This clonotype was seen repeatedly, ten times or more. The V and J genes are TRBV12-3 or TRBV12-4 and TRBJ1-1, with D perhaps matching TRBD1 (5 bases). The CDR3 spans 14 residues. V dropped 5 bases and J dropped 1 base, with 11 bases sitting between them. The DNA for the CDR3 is TGTGCCAGCAGTGCCAGGGTTGGGAACACTGAAGCTTTCTTT. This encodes CASSARVGNTEAFF.

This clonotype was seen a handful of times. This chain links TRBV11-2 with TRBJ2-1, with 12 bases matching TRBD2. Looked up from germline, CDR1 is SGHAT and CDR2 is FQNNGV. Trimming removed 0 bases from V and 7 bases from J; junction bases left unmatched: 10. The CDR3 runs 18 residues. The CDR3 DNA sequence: TGTGCCAGCAGCTTAGAGTCCCTAGCGGGAGGGCCCGGGAATGAGCAGTTCTTC. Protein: CASSLESLAGGPGNEQFF.

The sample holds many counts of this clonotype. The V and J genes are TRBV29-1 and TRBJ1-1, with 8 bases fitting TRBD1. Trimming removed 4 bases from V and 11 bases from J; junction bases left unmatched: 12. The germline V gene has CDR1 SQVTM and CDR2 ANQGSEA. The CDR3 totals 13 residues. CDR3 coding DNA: TGCAGCGTTGCCGGACAGGGCGGTTTGGAGGCTTTCTTT. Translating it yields CSVAGQGGLEAFF. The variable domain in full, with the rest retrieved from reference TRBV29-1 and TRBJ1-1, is SAVISQKPSRDICQRGTSLTIQCQVDSQVTMMFWYRQQPGQSLTLIATANQGSEATYESGFVIDKFPISRPNLTFSTLTVSNMSPEDSSIYLCSVAGQGGLEAFFGQGTRLTVV.

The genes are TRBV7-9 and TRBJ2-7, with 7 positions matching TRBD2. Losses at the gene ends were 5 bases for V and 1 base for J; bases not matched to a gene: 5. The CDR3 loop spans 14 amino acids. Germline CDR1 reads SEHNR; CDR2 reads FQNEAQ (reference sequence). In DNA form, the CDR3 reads TGTGCCAGCAGCACACCGGGACTATCCTACGAGCAGTACTTC. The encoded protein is CASSTPGLSYEQYF.

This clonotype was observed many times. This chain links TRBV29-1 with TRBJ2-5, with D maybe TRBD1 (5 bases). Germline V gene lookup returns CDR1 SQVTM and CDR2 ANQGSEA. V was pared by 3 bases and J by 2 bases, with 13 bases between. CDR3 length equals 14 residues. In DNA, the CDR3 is TGCAGCGTTGAGACTCTGACAGTTCAAGAGACCCAGTACTTC. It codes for CSVETLTVQETQYF.

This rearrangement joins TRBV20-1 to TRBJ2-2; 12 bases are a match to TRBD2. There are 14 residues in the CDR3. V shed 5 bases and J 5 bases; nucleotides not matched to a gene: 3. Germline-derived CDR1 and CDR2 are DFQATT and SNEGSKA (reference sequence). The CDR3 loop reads CSALGTSGTGELFF. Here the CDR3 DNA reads TGCAGTGCTCTCGGGACTAGCGGGACCGGGGAGCTGTTTTTT.

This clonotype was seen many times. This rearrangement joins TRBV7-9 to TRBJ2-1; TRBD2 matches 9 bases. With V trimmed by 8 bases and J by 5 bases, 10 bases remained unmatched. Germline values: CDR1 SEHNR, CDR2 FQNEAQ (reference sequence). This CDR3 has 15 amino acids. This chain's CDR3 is CASPNLAGKDNEQFF. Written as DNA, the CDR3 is TGTGCCAGCCCCAACCTAGCGGGAAAAGACAATGAGCAGTTCTTC.

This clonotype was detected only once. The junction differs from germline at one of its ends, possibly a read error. The CDR3 DNA reads as TGTGCCGGCAGCTTAGGCAATGAGCAGTTCTTC. Translated: CAGSLGNEQFF. The chain employs TRBV11-3 and TRBJ2-1; D is undetermined. CDR1 SGHNT and CDR2 YENEEA come from the germline V gene. CDR3 length: 11 residues.

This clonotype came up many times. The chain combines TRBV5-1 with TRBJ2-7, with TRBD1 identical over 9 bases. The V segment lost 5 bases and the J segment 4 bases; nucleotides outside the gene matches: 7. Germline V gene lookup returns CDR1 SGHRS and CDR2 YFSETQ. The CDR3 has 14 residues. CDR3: CASRDRDRVYEQYF. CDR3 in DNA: TGCGCCAGCAGAGACCGGGACAGGGTTTACGAGCAGTACTTC.

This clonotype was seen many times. The CDR3 loop is CASSFPNEQFF. The CDR3 coding sequence is TGTGCCAGCAGTTTCCCGAATGAGCAGTTCTTC. This rearrangement joins TRBV28 to TRBJ2-1; no reliable D call. This CDR3 is built from 11 residues. V was cut by 3 bases and J by 7 bases, with 4 bases left in between. Germline CDR1 MDHEN, CDR2 SYDVKM.

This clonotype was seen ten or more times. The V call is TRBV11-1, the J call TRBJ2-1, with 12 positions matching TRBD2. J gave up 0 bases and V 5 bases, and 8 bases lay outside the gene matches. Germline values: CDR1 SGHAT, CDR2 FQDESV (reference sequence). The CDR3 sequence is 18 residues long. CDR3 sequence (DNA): TGTGCCAGCAGCCGGACTAGCGGGACCCTCACCTCCTACAATGAGCAGTTCTTC. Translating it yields CASSRTSGTLTSYNEQFF.

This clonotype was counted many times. Here the CDR3 reads CASSGLARNEQFF. For the CDR3, the DNA is TGTGCCAGCAGTGGACTAGCGAGGAATGAGCAGTTCTTC. The rearrangement links TRBV6-2 or TRBV6-3 to TRBJ2-1, with 9 bases lining up with TRBD2. V shed 5 bases, J shed 7 bases, and the junction held 3 bases outside the gene matches. CDR1 and CDR2 from the germline V gene are MNHEY and SVGEGT. The CDR3 spans 13 residues.

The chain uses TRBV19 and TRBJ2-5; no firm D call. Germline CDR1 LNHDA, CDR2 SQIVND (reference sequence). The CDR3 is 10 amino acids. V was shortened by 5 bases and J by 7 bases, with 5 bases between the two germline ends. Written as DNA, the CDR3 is TGTGCCAGTAGTTCGGGGACCCAGTACTTC. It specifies CASSSGTQYF.

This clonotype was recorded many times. CDR3 residues: CASHRAGTSYEQYF. In DNA, the CDR3 is TGTGCCAGCCACAGAGCGGGTACTTCCTACGAGCAGTACTTC. This chain connects TRBV6-2 or TRBV6-3 to TRBJ2-7, with D perhaps matching TRBD2 (6 bases). Trimming pared 8 bases from V and 1 base from J, leaving 15 bases between. The CDR3 is made up of 14 amino acids. The germline gives CDR1 MNHEY, CDR2 SVGEGT.

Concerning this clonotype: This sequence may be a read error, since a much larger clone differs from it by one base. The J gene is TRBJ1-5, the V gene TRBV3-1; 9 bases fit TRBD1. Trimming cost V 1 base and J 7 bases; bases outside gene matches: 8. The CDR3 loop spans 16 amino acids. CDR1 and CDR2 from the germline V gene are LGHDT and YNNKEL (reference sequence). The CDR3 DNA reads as TGTGCCAGCAGCCAAGGGGGACAGGGATGTGGCCAGCCCCAGCATTTT. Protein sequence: CASSQGGQGCGQPQHF.

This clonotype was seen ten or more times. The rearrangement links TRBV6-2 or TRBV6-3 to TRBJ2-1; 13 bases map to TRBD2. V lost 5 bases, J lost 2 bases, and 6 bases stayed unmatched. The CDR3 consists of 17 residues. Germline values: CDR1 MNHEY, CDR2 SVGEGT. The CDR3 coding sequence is TGTGCCAGCAGTCTGACTAGCGGGAGGCCCCCCTACAATGAGCAGTTCTTC. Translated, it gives CASSLTSGRPPYNEQFF.

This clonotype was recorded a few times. The CDR3 protein is CASSPMSGRGTDTQYF. The DNA for the CDR3 is TGTGCCAGCAGCCCCATGAGCGGGAGGGGTACAGATACGCAGTATTTT. V usage is TRBV7-2 and J usage is TRBJ2-3, with 10 bases that match TRBD2. This CDR3 region has 16 residues. The ends lost 5 bases at V and 3 bases at J; junction bases unmatched: 8. CDR1 is SGHTA, CDR2 FQGNSA, per germline. Variable domain in full (rest from reference TRBV7-2 and TRBJ2-3): GAGVSQSPSNKVTEKGKDVELRCDPISGHTALYWYRQSLGQGLEFLIYFQGNSAPDKSGLPSDRFSAERTGGSVSTLTIQRTQQEDSAVYLCASSPMSGRGTDTQYFGPGTRLTVL.

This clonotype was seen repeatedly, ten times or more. Written as DNA, the CDR3 is TGTGCCAGCAGTGAAGGGTATGAGCAGTTCTTC. It codes for CASSEGYEQFF. The V and J genes are TRBV2 and TRBJ2-1; D call uncertain. Between the trimmed V and J ends, which lost 1 base and 8 bases, there was a span of 3 bases. Germline V gene lookup returns CDR1 SNHLY and CDR2 FYNNEI. The CDR3 spans 11 residues.

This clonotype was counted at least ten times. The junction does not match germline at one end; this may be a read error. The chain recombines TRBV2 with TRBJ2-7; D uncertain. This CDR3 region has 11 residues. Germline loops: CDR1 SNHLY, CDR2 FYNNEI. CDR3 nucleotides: TGTGCCAGCAGTGAATTCGAGGAGCGGTACTTC. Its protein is CASSEFEERYF.

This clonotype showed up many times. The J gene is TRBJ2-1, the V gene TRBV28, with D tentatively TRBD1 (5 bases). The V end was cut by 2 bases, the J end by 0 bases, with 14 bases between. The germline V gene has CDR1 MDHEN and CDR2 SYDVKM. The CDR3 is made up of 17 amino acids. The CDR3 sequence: CASSLPWGSSSYNEQFF. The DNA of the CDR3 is TGTGCCAGCAGTTTACCCTGGGGCAGCAGCTCCTACAATGAGCAGTTCTTC.

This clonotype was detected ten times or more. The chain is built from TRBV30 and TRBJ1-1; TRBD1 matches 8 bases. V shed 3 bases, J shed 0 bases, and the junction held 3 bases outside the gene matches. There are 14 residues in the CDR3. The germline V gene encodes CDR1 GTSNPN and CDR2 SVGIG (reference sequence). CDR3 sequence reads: CAWRGQGLNTEAFF. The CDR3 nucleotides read TGTGCCTGGAGAGGACAGGGACTGAACACTGAAGCTTTCTTT.

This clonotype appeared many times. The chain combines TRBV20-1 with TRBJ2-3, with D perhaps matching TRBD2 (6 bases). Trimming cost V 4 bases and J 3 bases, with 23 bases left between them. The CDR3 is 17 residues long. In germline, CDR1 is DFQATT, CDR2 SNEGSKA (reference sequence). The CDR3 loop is CSATSNSRRDDTDTQYF. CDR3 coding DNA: TGCAGTGCTACATCGAATTCTCGGCGGGATGATACAGATACGCAGTATTTT.

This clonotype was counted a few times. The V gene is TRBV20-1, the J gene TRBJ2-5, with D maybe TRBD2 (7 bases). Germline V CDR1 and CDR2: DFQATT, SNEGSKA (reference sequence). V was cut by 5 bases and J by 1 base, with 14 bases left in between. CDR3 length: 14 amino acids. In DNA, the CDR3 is TGCAGTGCTTCCTTGGGGGGGGCCCAAGAGACCCAGTACTTC. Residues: CSASLGGAQETQYF.

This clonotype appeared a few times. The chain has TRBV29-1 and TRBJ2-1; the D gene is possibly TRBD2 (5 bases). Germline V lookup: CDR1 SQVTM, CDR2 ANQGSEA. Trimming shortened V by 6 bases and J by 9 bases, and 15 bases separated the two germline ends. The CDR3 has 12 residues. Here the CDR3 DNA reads TGCAGCGTCGACGGTTTGGGAGCTGAGCAGTTCTTC. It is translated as CSVDGLGAEQFF.

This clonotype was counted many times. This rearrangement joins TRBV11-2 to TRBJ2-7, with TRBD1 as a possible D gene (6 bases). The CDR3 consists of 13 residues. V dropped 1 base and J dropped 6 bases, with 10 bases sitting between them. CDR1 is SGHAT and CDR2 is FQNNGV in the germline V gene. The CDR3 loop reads CASSLGDTREQYF. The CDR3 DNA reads TGTGCCAGCAGCTTAGGGGACACACGCGAGCAGTACTTC. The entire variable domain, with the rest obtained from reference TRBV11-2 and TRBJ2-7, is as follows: EAGVAQSPRYKIIEKRQSVAFWCNPISGHATLYWYQQILGQGPKLLIQFQNNGVVDDSQLPKDRFSAERLKGVDSTLKIQPAKLEDSAVYLCASSLGDTREQYFGPGTRLTVT.

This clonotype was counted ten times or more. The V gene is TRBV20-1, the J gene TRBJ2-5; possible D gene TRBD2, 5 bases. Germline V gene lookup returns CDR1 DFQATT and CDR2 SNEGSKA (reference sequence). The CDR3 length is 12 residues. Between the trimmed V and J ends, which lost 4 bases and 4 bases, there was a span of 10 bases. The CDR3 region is CSAMRGRETQYF. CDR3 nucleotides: TGCAGTGCTATGCGTGGGAGAGAGACCCAGTACTTC.